This record concerns one T cell receptor (beta chain) sequence. These data are taken from a study of control samples from healthy donors and cancer patients. Assay: immunoSEQ multiplex PCR; the TCRdb copy retains only in-frame clones and omits some. The data show under 200,000 clones, over 85% seen once. CDR1 and CDR2 (germline): MNHEY, SVGEGT. Trimming removed 6 bases from V and 0 bases from J, with 21 bases in between. The CDR3 has 18 residues. This receptor was taken from a woman aged 40-49 years in good health. Material for sequencing was blood. The chain couples TRBV6-2 or TRBV6-3 to TRBJ1-5; TRBD1 is a possible D gene (6 bases). DNA of the CDR3: TGTGCCAGCAGCAACCCACCTATTACAGGGAATAGCAATCAGCCCCAGCATTTT. It codes for CASSNPPITGNSNQPQHF.